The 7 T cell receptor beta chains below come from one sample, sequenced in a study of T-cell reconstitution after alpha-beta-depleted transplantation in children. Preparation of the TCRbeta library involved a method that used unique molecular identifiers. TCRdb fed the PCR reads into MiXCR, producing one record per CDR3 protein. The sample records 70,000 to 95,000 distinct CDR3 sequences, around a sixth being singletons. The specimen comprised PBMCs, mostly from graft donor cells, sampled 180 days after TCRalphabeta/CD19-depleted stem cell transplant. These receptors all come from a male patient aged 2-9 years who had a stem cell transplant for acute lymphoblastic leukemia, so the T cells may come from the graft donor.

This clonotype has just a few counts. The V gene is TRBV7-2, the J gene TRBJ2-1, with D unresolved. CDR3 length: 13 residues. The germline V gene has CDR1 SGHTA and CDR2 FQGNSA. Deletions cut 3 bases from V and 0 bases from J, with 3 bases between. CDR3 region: CASSFSSYNEQFF. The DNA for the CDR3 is TGTGCCAGCAGCTTTAGCTCCTACAATGAGCAGTTCTTC.

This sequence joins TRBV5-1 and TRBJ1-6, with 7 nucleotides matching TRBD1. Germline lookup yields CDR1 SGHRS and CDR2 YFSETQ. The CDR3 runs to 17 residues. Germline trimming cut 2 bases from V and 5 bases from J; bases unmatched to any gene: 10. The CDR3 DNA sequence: TGCGCCAGCAGCTTAATCCCGGGACAGCCGAATAATTCACCCCTCCACTTT. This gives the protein CASSLIPGQPNNSPLHF. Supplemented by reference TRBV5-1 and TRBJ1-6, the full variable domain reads KAGVTQTPRYLIKTRGQQVTLSCSPISGHRSVSWYQQTPGQGLQFLFEYFSETQRNKGNFPGRFSGRQFSNSRSEMNVSTLELGDSALYLCASSLIPGQPNNSPLHFGNGTRLTVT.

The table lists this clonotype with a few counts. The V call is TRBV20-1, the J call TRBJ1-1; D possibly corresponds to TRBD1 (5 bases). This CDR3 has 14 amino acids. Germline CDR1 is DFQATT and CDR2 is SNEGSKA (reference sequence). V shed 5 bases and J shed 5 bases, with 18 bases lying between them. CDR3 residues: CSAGRGDGRTEAFF. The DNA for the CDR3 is TGCAGTGCTGGCCGGGGCGATGGAAGGACTGAAGCTTTCTTT.

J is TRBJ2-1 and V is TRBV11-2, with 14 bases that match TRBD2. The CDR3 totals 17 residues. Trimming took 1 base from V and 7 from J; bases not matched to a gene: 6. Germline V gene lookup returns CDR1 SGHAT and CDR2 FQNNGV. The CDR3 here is CASSLGAGLAGGNEQFF. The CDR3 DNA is TGTGCCAGCAGCTTAGGGGCCGGACTAGCGGGGGGAAATGAGCAGTTCTTC.

The CDR3 DNA follows: TGCGCCAGCAGCCCGCCTAGCGGGGGGGGTGCAGATACGCAGTATTTT. Encoded protein: CASSPPSGGGADTQYF. V gene TRBV5-1 combines with J gene TRBJ2-3; 12 bases fit TRBD2. CDR1 SGHRS and CDR2 YFSETQ come from the germline V gene. J lost 4 bases, V lost 4 bases, and 7 bases had no gene match. The CDR3 contains 16 residues.

The CDR3 coding sequence is TGCAGTGCTAGACCAGGCAGCGGGGGGAGCACAGATACGCAGTATTTT. Protein product: CSARPGSGGSTDTQYF. The chain combines TRBV20-1 with TRBJ2-3, with 9 bases aligning to TRBD2. The germline CDR1 and CDR2 sequences are DFQATT and SNEGSKA (reference sequence). This CDR3 region has 16 residues. V gave up 2 bases and J gave up 0 bases; unmatched junction bases: 6.

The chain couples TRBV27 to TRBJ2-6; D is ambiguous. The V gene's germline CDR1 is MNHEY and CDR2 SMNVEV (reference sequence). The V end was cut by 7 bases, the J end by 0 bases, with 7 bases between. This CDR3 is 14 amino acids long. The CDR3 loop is CASKTDSGANVLTF. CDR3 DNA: TGTGCCAGCAAAACAGACTCTGGGGCCAACGTCCTGACTTTC.